This T cell receptor (beta chain) was identified during a study of beta chain features in type 1 diabetes. Study-level points and caveats: Type 1 diabetes patients had moderately but significantly shorter TCRB CDR3s in all four CD4+ subsets. It was among patients, rather than healthy donors, that naive, central memory and Treg TCRB repertoires appeared more similar. Shorter templates may be favored by PCR, equally so in patients and controls. Researchers cautioned that cDNA sequencing could over-represent cells with high TCR expression.

The sequenced template was cDNA made from the entire isolated RNA. TCRdb's copy holds only in-frame clones and misses some; the assay was immunoSEQ multiplex PCR. The data hold 640,000 or so clones, with more than 12% observed a single time. Isolation of CD4+ naive, central memory, regulatory and stem cell-like memory cells was achieved by sorting via CD45RO/CCR7/CD25/CD127/CD95/CD27. Of note for this clone: The antigen is unknown.

The CDR3 consists of 13 residues. Trimming took 2 bases from V and 8 from J, leaving 12 bases between them. Looked up from germline, CDR1 is MNHEY and CDR2 is SVGAGI. The chain joins TRBV6-5 to TRBJ1-2; the D gene is possibly TRBD1 (5 bases). Sequencing was performed on naive CD4+ T cells from blood. The clonotype was recovered from a young man with type 1 diabetes. The CDR3 DNA follows: TGTGCCAGCAGTTACATCAGGGATGTGGGCTACACCTTC. This sequence encodes CASSYIRDVGYTF.